This T cell receptor beta chain was sequenced during a study of blood T cell repertoires in COVID-19 (dated by TCRdb to the early 2020s). With respect to the entire study: Samples from collaborators originated in the United States, Italy and Spain and spanned both the acute and convalescent phases of COVID-19. The material from the prospective study consisted of cDNA or gDNA derived from T cells, B-cell-depleted T cells, or PBMCs. Deeply sampled blood TCRbeta repertoires from subjects exposed to, actively infected with, or recovered from COVID-19 were included in the dataset. A freely available public database, intended as a resource for researchers studying the immune response to SARS-CoV-2, is where the repertoires were released. Samples were obtained from the ongoing ImmuneRACE study (first 160 participants) and from 950 to 1,500 subjects provided by 6 global collaborators. A de-identified subject ID, COVID-19 status, age in years and sex were almost always included in the sample metadata. Where available, HLA class I and class II types were taken from metadata supplied by the sample provider and were not determined by assay-based typing. Broad study findings and their caveats: Clinical and demographic metadata were provided uncurated, with the amount varying by source and participant.

Looking up the germline V gene yields CDR1 SGHVS and CDR2 FNYEAQ. Reading from cysteine to phenylalanine, the CDR3 counts 13 amino acids. Only the CDR3 portion is preserved as DNA: 39 bases, with reading frame beginning at the first base. V and J lose 5 bases and 8 bases, and a span of 12 bases separates them. This clone was detected a few times. No antigen is known for it. The input lacks base qualities; no much larger clone sits a single base away. The collaborating institutions used their own protocols to collect whole blood in K2EDTA tubes. For TCRbeta analysis, collaborators shipped samples as frozen whole blood, isolated PBMCs, or DNA extracted from either of those sample types. TCRbeta CDR3 regions were amplified from genomic DNA by means of the immunoSEQ Assay, a bias-controlled multiplex PCR. Processing in the source paper ran as follows. Nucleated cell counts per sample were estimated from amplification of reference gene primers within the assay. To quantify the absolute abundance of each unique TCRbeta CDR3 rearrangement, sequence reads were collapsed and filtered. For each sample, productive Simpson clonality was calculated as the square root of Simpson's diversity index over productive rearrangements. TCRdb's version of the immuneACCESS table is confined to in-frame rearrangements and falls short of the full clone set. An unresolved V gene accounts for under half of the shortfall where checked; the remainder is of unknown origin. D and trimming were read from the DNA, whereas the V and J calls and clone size are those reported in that table. This sample comprises 35,000 to 50,000 clones, less than 85% of them detected only once. The top ten clonotypes cover about 4% of the sample.

The chain is assembled from TRBV7-6 and TRBJ1-4, with the D gene not clear enough to name. This sequence originates from a woman aged 65 to 85 with acute or convalescent COVID-19. The sample comprised peripheral blood. This receptor has the CDR3 CASSPLLGEKLFF. The nucleotide sequence is TGTGCCAGCAGCCCCCTTCTCGGGGAAAAACTGTTTTTT.